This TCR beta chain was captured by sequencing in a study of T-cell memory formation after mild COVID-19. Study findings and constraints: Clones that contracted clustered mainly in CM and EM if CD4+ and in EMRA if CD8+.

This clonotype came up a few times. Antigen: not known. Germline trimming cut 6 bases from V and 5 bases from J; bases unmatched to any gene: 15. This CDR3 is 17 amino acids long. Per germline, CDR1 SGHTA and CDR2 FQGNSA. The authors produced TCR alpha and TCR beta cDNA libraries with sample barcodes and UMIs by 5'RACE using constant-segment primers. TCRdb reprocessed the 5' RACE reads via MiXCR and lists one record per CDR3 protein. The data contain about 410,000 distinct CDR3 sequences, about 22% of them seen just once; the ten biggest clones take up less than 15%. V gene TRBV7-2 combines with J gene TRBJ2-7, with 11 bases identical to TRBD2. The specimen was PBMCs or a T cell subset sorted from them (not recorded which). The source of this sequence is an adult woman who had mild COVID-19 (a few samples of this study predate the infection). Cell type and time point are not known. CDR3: CASSRRLAGSFLDEQYF. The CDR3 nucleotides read TGTGCCAGCAGTCGAAGACTAGCGGGGTCCTTTTTGGACGAGCAGTACTTC.